This TCR beta chain was documented in a study of identical twins. Study-wide results and limits: Weaker excess twin sharing was seen among beta out-of-frame sequences.

The sample holds many counts of this clonotype. Its target is not known. TCRdb processed the 5' RACE reads anew with MiXCR; each CDR3 protein has one entry. The sample holds approximately 410,000 distinct CDR3 sequences, about a fifth seen once. The germline gives CDR1 DFQATT, CDR2 SNEGSKA (reference sequence). CDR3 size: 16 residues. The junction had 10 bases not matched to a gene; V was cut back by 3 bases and J by 0 bases. The sample comprised naive T cells sorted from blood. This sequence joins TRBV20-1 and TRBJ2-5; 7 positions match TRBD2. This sequence was found in a man aged 45 to 65 in good health. The CDR3 nucleotides read TGCAGTGCTAGGGGGGAAGTGAGCGGGGACCAAGAGACCCAGTACTTC. Encoded protein: CSARGEVSGDQETQYF.